Listed below are T cell receptor beta chains from one sample, sequenced in a study of CD8+ T cells in alopecia areata. Libraries were prepared by immunoSEQ multiplex PCR; TCRdb keeps only in-frame clonotypes and omits some of them. This sample yields fewer than 250,000 clones, of which more than 30% are seen a single time; more than 0.4% belongs to the top ten. This specimen was CD4+ T cells sorted from blood, taken at week 34, from a patient treated with tofacitinib. All receptors come from a human donor with alopecia areata. The CDR3 runs from the conserved cysteine through the conserved F or W. A D gene is named only where the DNA matches it firmly. The size entry is marked missing in some rows and otherwise reads once, few, many or a size class.

length: 11; V: TRBV2; size: .; D: TRBD2; J: TRBJ2-7; DNA: TGTGCCGGGGCGGGGGCCTACGAGCAGTACTTC; CDR3: CAGAGAYEQYF
length: 14; V: TRBV7-9; size: .; D: TRBD1; J: TRBJ2-3; DNA: TGTGCCAGCAGCACCGGACAGGGCACAGATACGCAGTATTTT; CDR3: CASSTGQGTDTQYF
length: 15; V: TRBV11-2; size: .; D: .; J: TRBJ2-2; DNA: TGTGCCAGCAGCGGGACGGGAGCCGTCACCGGGGAGCTGTTTTTT; CDR3: CASSGTGAVTGELFF
length: 12; V: TRBV27; size: .; D: .; J: TRBJ2-7; DNA: TGTGCCAGCAGTACCCGGGGCTACGAGCAGTACTTC; CDR3: CASSTRGYEQYF
length: 14; V: TRBV6-6; size: .; D: .; J: TRBJ1-2; DNA: TGTGCCAGCAGTTACCTGGGGGCAAGCTATGGCTACACCTTC; CDR3: CASSYLGASYGYTF
length: 13; V: TRBV30; size: .; D: TRBD1; J: TRBJ2-5; DNA: TGTGCCTGGAGTGCGGGACAGCAAGAGACCCAGTACTTC; CDR3: CAWSAGQQETQYF
length: 14; V: TRBV4-1; size: .; D: TRBD2; J: TRBJ2-3; DNA: TGCGCCAGCAGCCCCGGACTAGGATGGCATACGCAGTATTTT; CDR3: CASSPGLGWHTQYF
length: 16; V: TRBV11-2; size: few; D: TRBD2; J: TRBJ2-1; DNA: TGTGCCAGCAGCTTATTCGGCGGGAGGGGCGGCAGTGAGCAGTTCTTC; CDR3: CASSLFGGRGGSEQFF
length: 13; V: TRBV29-1; size: .; D: .; J: TRBJ1-5; DNA: TGCAGCGTTGGGTCGGTAGTCGGGGCTCCCCAGCATTTT; CDR3: CSVGSVVGAPQHF
length: 15; V: TRBV2; size: few; D: .; J: TRBJ1-2; DNA: TGTGCCAGCAGTGGTAGGGACACCGGTTTCTATGGCTACACCTTC; CDR3: CASSGRDTGFYGYTF
length: 14; V: TRBV25-1; size: few; D: TRBD2; J: TRBJ2-3; DNA: TGTGCCAGCAGTGAAGGGGGGGAACCCGATACGCAGTATTTT; CDR3: CASSEGGEPDTQYF
length: 17; V: TRBV5-4; size: once; D: TRBD1; J: TRBJ1-1; DNA: TGTGCCAGCAGCTTGAACCTTAAACCGGGACAGTTCACTGAAGCTTTCTTT; CDR3: CASSLNLKPGQFTEAFF
length: 13; V: TRBV7-2; size: few; D: .; J: TRBJ1-2; DNA: TGTGCCAGCAGGGAGGGCCTTTTGAGTGGCTACACCTTC; CDR3: CASREGLLSGYTF
length: 13; V: TRBV25-1; size: .; D: .; J: TRBJ2-4; DNA: TGTGCCAGCAGGGGGGGAGCCAAAAACATTCAGTACTTC; CDR3: CASRGGAKNIQYF
length: 16; V: TRBV27; size: .; D: TRBD2; J: TRBJ2-7; DNA: TGTGCCAGCAGTTTCCCTAGCGGGAAAGTCATCTACGAGCAGTACTTC; CDR3: CASSFPSGKVIYEQYF
length: 13; V: TRBV11-2; size: .; D: TRBD1; J: TRBJ2-7; DNA: TGTGCCAGCAGCTTAGATTTGACAGGGAGGCAGTACTTC; CDR3: CASSLDLTGRQYF
length: 13; V: TRBV6-5; size: .; D: .; J: TRBJ1-1; DNA: TGTGCCAGCGGATCGAACAGAAGTCCTGAAGCTTTCTTT; CDR3: CASGSNRSPEAFF
length: 12; V: TRBV7-3; size: few; D: .; J: TRBJ1-5; DNA: TGTGCCAGCAGCTTAAATGGAGGGCCCCAGCATTTT; CDR3: CASSLNGGPQHF
length: 13; V: TRBV29-1; size: .; D: .; J: TRBJ2-1; DNA: TGCAGCGTTGGGTGGATCCTGGTCGATGAGCAGTTCTTC; CDR3: CSVGWILVDEQFF
length: 13; V: TRBV5-1; size: few; D: .; J: TRBJ1-1; DNA: TGCGCCAGCAGCTCTGGAGGAGGCACTGAAGCTTTCTTT; CDR3: CASSSGGGTEAFF
length: 17; V: TRBV19; size: few; D: TRBD2; J: TRBJ2-1; DNA: TGTGCCAGTAACCCACGGACTAGCGGGGGCTCCTACAATGAGCAGTTCTTC; CDR3: CASNPRTSGGSYNEQFF
length: 14; V: TRBV12-5; size: .; D: .; J: TRBJ2-7; DNA: TGTGCTAGTGGCCAGGGTCCCCCCCCAGGGGAGCAGTACTTC; CDR3: CASGQGPPPGEQYF
length: 12; V: TRBV19; size: few; D: .; J: TRBJ1-1; DNA: TGTGCCAGTAGTCCTCGGAGGACTGAAGCTTTCTTT; CDR3: CASSPRRTEAFF
length: 13; V: TRBV28; size: few; D: TRBD2; J: TRBJ2-5; DNA: TGTGCCAGCAAGCGGGAGGGTGGTGAGACCCAGTACTTC; CDR3: CASKREGGETQYF
length: 16; V: TRBV7-2; size: .; D: TRBD2; J: TRBJ2-2; DNA: TGTGCCAGCAGCTTAGATAGCGGGAGAGGTACCGGGGAGCTGTTTTTT; CDR3: CASSLDSGRGTGELFF
length: 15; V: TRBV4-1; size: .; D: .; J: TRBJ2-1; DNA: TGCGCCAGCAGCCAAGACGGCCTAGCGATGGGGGGGCAGTTCTTC; CDR3: CASSQDGLAMGGQFF
length: 13; V: TRBV30; size: .; D: .; J: TRBJ1-3; DNA: TGTGCCTGGAATTTTAGATCGGGAAACACCATATATTTT; CDR3: CAWNFRSGNTIYF
length: 17; V: TRBV7-9; size: few; D: .; J: TRBJ2-1; DNA: TGTGCCAGCAGCCCATTCCGGGCCGCCGCTCTGAAAAATGAGCAGTTCTTC; CDR3: CASSPFRAAALKNEQFF
length: 15; V: TRBV19; size: few; D: TRBD2; J: TRBJ2-1; DNA: TGTGCCAGTAGTATCCGCGGGAGAGGGGACAATGAGCAGTTCTTC; CDR3: CASSIRGRGDNEQFF
length: 16; V: TRBV5-1; size: .; D: .; J: TRBJ2-3; DNA: TGCGCCAGCAGCAAGGAAGGGGGAGCGATCGCAGATACGCAGTATTTT; CDR3: CASSKEGGAIADTQYF
length: 15; V: TRBV2; size: once; D: .; J: TRBJ1-2; DNA: TGTGCCAGCACACCTACCGGGGGGGGATTCTATGGCTACACCTTC; CDR3: CASTPTGGGFYGYTF
length: 14; V: TRBV6-6; size: .; D: .; J: TRBJ2-3; DNA: TGTGCCAGCAGTGATATAGGACGGGCAGATACGCAGTATTTT; CDR3: CASSDIGRADTQYF
length: 18; V: TRBV27; size: few; D: TRBD1; J: TRBJ1-4; DNA: TGTGCCAGCAGTGAATCCCCAAACAGGGGTGCAACTAATGAAAAACTGTTTTTT; CDR3: CASSESPNRGATNEKLFF
length: 13; V: TRBV6-5; size: few; D: .; J: TRBJ1-1; DNA: TGTGCCAGCAGTTACTATGGGGCGACTGAAGCTTTCTTT; CDR3: CASSYYGATEAFF
length: 16; V: TRBV7-2; size: few; D: .; J: TRBJ1-3; DNA: TGTGCCAGCAGCCTATCTGACCCAGGCTCTGGAAACACCATATATTTT; CDR3: CASSLSDPGSGNTIYF